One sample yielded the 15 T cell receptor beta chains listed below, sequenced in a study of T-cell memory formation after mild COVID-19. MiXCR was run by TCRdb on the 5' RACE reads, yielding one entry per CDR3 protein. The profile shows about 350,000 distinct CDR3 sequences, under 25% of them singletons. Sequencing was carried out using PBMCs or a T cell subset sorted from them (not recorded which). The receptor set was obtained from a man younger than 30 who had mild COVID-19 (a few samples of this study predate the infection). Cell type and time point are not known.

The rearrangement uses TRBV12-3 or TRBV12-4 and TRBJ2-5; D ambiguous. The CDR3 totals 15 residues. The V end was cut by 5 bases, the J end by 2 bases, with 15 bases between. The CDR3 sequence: CASSPLRGEQETQYF. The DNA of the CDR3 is TGTGCCAGCAGTCCTTTACGTGGTGAACAAGAGACCCAGTACTTC.

The CDR3 protein is CASSESYINQPQHF. CDR3 in DNA: TGTGCCAGCAGTGAATCGTACATCAATCAGCCCCAGCATTTT. This chain joins TRBV2 and TRBJ1-5, with D unresolved. Trimming took 2 bases from V and 3 from J, leaving 8 bases between them. The length of the CDR3 is 14 residues. Germline assignment: CDR1 SNHLY and CDR2 FYNNEI.

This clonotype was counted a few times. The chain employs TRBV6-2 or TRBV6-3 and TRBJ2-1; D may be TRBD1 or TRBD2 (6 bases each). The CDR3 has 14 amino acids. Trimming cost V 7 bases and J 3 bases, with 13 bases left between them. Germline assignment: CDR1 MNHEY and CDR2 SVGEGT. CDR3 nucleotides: TGTGCCAGCAAGGAGGGACACCACTACAATGAGCAGTTCTTC. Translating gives CASKEGHHYNEQFF.

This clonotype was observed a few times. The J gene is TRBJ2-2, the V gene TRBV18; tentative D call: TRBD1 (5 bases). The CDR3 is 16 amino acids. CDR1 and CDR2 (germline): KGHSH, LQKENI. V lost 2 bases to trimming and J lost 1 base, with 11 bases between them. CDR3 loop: CASSPEQAQNTGELFF. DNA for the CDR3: TGTGCCAGCTCACCAGAACAGGCGCAGAACACCGGGGAGCTGTTTTTT.

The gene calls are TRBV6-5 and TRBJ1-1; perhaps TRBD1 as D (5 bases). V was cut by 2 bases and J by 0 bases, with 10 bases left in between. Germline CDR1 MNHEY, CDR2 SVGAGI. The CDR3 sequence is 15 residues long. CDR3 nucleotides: TGTGCCAGCAGTTACGCGGGACTGATGAACACTGAAGCTTTCTTT. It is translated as CASSYAGLMNTEAFF.

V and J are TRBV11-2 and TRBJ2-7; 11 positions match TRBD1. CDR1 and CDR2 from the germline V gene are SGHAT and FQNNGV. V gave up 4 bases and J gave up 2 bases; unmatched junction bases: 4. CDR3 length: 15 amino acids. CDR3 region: CASSSGTGGTYEQYF. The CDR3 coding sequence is TGTGCCAGCAGCTCCGGGACAGGGGGAACCTACGAGCAGTACTTC.

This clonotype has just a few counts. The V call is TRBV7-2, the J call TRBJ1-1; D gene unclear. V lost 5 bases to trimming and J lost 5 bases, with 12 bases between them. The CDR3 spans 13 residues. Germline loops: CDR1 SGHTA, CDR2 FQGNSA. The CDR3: CASSRGMRTEAFF. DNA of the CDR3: TGTGCCAGCAGCCGCGGGATGAGGACTGAAGCTTTCTTT.

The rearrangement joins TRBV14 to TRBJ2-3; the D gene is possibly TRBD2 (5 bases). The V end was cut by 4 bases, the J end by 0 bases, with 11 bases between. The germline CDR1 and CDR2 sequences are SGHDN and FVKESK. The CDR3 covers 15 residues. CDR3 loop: CASSRGGPSTDTQYF. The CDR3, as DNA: TGTGCCAGCAGCCGTGGCGGGCCCAGCACAGATACGCAGTATTTT.

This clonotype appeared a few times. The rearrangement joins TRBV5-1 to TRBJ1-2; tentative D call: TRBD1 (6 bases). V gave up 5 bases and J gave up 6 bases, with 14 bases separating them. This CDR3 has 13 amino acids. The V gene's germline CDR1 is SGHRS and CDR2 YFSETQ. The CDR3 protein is CASRYDAGDGYTF. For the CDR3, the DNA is TGCGCCAGCAGATACGACGCAGGGGATGGCTACACCTTC.

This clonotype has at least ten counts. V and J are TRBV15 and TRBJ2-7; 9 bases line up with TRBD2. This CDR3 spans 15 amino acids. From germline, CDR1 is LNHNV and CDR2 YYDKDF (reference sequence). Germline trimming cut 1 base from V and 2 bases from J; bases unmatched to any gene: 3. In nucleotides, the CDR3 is TGTGCCACCAGCAGAGGTAGCGGGGGAACCTACGAGCAGTACTTC. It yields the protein CATSRGSGGTYEQYF.

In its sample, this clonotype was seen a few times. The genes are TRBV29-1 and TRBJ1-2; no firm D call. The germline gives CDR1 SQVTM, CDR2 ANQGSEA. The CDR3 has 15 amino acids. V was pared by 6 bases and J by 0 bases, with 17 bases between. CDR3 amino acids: CSVGWAAGANYGYTF. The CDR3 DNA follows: TGCAGCGTGGGATGGGCTGCCGGGGCTAACTATGGCTACACCTTC.

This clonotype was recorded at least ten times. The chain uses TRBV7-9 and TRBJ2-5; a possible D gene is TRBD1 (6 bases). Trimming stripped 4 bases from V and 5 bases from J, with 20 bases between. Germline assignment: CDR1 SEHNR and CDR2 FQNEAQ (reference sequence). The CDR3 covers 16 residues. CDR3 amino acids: CASSWVGHLGTETQYF. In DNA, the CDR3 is TGTGCCAGCAGCTGGGTGGGACATCTCGGAACGGAGACCCAGTACTTC.

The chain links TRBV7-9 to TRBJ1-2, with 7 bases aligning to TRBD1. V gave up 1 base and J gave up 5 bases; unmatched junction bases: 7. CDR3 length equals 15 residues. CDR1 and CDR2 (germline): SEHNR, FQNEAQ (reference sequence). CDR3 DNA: TGTGCCAGCAGCTTAGGGCGACAGGGTTCTTATGGCTACACCTTC. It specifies CASSLGRQGSYGYTF.

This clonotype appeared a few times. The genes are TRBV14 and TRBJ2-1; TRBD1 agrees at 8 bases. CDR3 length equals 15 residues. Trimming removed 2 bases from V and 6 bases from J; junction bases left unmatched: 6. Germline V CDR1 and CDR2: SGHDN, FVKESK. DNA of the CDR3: TGTGCCAGCAGCCAAATCGGGACAGGAAGCAATGAGCAGTTCTTC. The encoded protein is CASSQIGTGSNEQFF.

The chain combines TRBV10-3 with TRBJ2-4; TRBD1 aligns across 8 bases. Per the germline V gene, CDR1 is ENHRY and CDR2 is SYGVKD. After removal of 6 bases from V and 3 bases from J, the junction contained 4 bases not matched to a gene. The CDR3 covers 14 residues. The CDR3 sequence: CAIRKGQDKNIQYF. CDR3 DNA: TGTGCCATCAGAAAGGGACAGGACAAAAACATTCAGTACTTC.